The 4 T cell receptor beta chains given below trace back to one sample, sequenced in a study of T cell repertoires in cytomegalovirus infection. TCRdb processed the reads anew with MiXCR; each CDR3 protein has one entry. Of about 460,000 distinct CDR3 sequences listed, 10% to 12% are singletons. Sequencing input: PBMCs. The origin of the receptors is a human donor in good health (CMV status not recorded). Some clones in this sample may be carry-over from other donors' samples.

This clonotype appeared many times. As DNA, the CDR3 is TGTGCCAGCAGCCGTCTCCCGGGATCCTACGAGCAGTACTTC. Amino acids: CASSRLPGSYEQYF. This rearrangement joins TRBV7-2 to TRBJ2-7; D perhaps matches TRBD2 (5 bases). V was pared by 5 bases and J by 1 base, with 12 bases between. The CDR3 has 14 residues. Germline V gene lookup returns CDR1 SGHTA and CDR2 FQGNSA.

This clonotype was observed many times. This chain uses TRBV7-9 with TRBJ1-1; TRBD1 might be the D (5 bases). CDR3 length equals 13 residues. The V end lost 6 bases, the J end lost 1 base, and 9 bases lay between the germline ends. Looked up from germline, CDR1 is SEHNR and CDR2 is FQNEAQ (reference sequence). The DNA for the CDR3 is TGTGCCAGCAGGGGGGGACCGAACACTGAAGCTTTCTTT. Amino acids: CASRGGPNTEAFF. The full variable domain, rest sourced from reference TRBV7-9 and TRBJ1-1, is DTGVSQNPRHKITKRGQNVTFRCDPISEHNRLYWYRQTLGQGPEFLTYFQNEAQLEKSRLLSDRFSAERPKGSFSTLEIQRTEQGDSAMYLCASRGGPNTEAFFGQGTRLTVV.

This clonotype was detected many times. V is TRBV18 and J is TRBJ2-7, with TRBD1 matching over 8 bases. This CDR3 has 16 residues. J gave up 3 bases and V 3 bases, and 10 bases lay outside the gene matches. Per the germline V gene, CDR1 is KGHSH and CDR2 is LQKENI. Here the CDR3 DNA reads TGTGCCAGCTCACCTCCCAACCGGGACAGGTTCTACGAGCAGTACTTC. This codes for CASSPPNRDRFYEQYF.

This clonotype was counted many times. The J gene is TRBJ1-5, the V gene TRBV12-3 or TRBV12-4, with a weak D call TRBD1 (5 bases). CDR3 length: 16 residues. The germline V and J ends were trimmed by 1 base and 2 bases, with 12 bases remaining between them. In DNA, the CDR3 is TGTGCCAGCAGTTTAGACAATGGGGCCGGCAATCAGCCCCAGCATTTT. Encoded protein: CASSLDNGAGNQPQHF.